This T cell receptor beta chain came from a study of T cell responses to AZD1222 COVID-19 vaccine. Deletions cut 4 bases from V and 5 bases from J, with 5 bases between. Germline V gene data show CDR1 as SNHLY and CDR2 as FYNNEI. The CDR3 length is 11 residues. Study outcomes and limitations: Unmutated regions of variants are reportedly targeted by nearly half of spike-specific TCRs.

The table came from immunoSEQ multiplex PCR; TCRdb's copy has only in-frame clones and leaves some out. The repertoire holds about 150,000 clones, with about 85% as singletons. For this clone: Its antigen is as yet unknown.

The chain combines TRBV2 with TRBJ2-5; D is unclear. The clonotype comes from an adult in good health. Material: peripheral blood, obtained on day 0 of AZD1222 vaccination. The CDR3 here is CASSGLETQYF. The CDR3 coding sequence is TGTGCCAGCAGTGGATTGGAGACCCAGTACTTC.